Below, 8 T cell receptor beta chains from the same sample are listed, as sequenced in a study of T cells after yellow fever vaccination. Each CDR3 protein gets one entry after TCRdb re-called the 5' RACE reads with MiXCR. The sample lists 320,000 or so distinct CDR3 sequences; 8% to 9.5% were seen once. The specimen was PBMCs, collected 35 to 50 days after the first yellow fever vaccination. The receptors derive from a man aged 18 to 29 who received the YFV17D yellow fever vaccine.

The chain carries TRBV6-5 and TRBJ2-1, with 10 bases lining up with TRBD2. The CDR3 is 16 amino acids. Per germline, CDR1 MNHEY and CDR2 SVGAGI. The junction had 3 bases not matched to a gene; V was cut back by 0 bases and J by 4 bases. The CDR3 here is CASSYSKRGGYNEQFF. The CDR3, as DNA: TGTGCCAGCAGTTACTCGAAGCGGGGGGGATACAATGAGCAGTTCTTC.

This sequence joins TRBV12-3 or TRBV12-4 and TRBJ1-4; D is unclear. The CDR3 contains 15 residues. Trimming cost V 3 bases and J 2 bases, with 10 bases left between them. Here the CDR3 DNA reads TGTGCCAGCAGTTTCCGGACGGTTACTAATGAAAAACTGTTTTTT. Encoded protein: CASSFRTVTNEKLFF.

This clonotype has more than one count but fewer than ten. The V and J genes are TRBV5-6 and TRBJ2-7, with D tentatively TRBD2 (7 bases). The CDR3 loop spans 14 amino acids. Germline loops: CDR1 SGHDT, CDR2 YYEEEE. V dropped 4 bases and J dropped 4 bases, with 15 bases sitting between them. As DNA, the CDR3 is TGTGCCAGCAGCGGAACAGGGAGGGGGTACGAGCAGTACTTC. Encoded protein: CASSGTGRGYEQYF.

The chain links TRBV29-1 to TRBJ1-1; D is undetermined. CDR1 is SQVTM and CDR2 is ANQGSEA in the germline V gene. Trimming shortened V by 8 bases and J by 2 bases, and 12 bases separated the two germline ends. The CDR3 runs to 12 residues. The CDR3 here is CSPLRLNTEAFF. CDR3 nucleotide sequence: TGCAGCCCGCTTCGGCTCAACACTGAAGCTTTCTTT.

The CDR3 is CSFHLGLVDTQYF. CDR3 nucleotides: TGCAGCTTCCATTTGGGGCTGGTAGATACGCAGTATTTT. This chain joins TRBV29-1 and TRBJ2-3, with D tentatively TRBD1 (5 bases). Germline CDR1 reads SQVTM; CDR2 reads ANQGSEA. The CDR3 contains 13 residues. V dropped 8 bases and J dropped 5 bases, with 17 bases sitting between them.

This clonotype has more than one count but fewer than ten. This chain joins TRBV7-2 and TRBJ2-3; D perhaps matches TRBD1 (5 bases). Germline V lookup: CDR1 SGHTA, CDR2 FQGNSA. There are 13 residues in the CDR3. V was clipped by 10 bases and J by 4 bases, with 15 bases between them. The CDR3 nucleotides are TGTGCCACCCGGGTGCAGGGTGCAGATACGCAGTATTTT. It codes for CATRVQGADTQYF. The variable domain in full, completed from reference TRBV7-2 and TRBJ2-3, reads GAGVSQSPSNKVTEKGKDVELRCDPISGHTALYWYRQSLGQGLEFLIYFQGNSAPDKSGLPSDRFSAERTGGSVSTLTIQRTQQEDSAVYLCATRVQGADTQYFGPGTRLTVL.

The CDR3 bases are TGCGCCAGCAGTCAACAAGACAAAAGACTGAACACTGAAGCTTTCTTT. As protein: CASSQQDKRLNTEAFF. The rearrangement uses TRBV23-1 and TRBJ1-1; D uncertain. TRBV23-1 is flagged as an ORF with uncertain function. V dropped 2 bases and J dropped 0 bases, with 13 bases sitting between them. The CDR3 loop spans 16 amino acids.

The gene calls are TRBV11-3 and TRBJ2-3; a weak D match, TRBD2 (6 bases). The V end lost 6 bases, the J end lost 2 bases, and 15 bases lay between the germline ends. Per the germline V gene, CDR1 is SGHNT and CDR2 is YENEEA. The CDR3 spans 15 residues. CDR3 in DNA: TGTGCCAGCAGGCGATCGGGGGACTCCACAGATACGCAGTATTTT. Protein product: CASRRSGDSTDTQYF.